What follows is one TCR beta chain and its context. Its target is unknown. For the second PCR, which ran for 7 to 11 cycles, a sample-barcoded 5' primer and a J-beta primer mix were used. TCRdb redid the calling of the 5' RACE reads with MiXCR, one entry per CDR3 protein. This table has 700,000 to 950,000 distinct CDR3 sequences, 43% appearing once. The sample is drawn from a study of blood T cells in healthy people across ages. Study observations and caveats: Researchers deemed the diversity estimates from one million T cells underestimates.

Each sample had at least 6 million PBMCs isolated. The trim removed 5 bases at V and 6 bases at J, leaving 4 bases unmatched. The germline V gene has CDR1 MNHEY and CDR2 SVGAGI. The CDR3 loop spans 15 amino acids. This clonotype was obtained from an older woman in good health. The rearrangement uses TRBV6-5 and TRBJ2-3; 14 bases are a match to TRBD2. The sequenced sample was blood. The CDR3 DNA is TGTGCCAGCAGTCGGGGACTAGCGGGAGTCGATACGCAGTATTTT. It is translated as CASSRGLAGVDTQYF.